The 9 T cell receptor beta chains listed next were all sequenced from one sample in a study of Ad26.COV2.S vaccination and SARS-CoV-2 variants. Profiling relied on immunoSEQ multiplex PCR, and the TCRdb table lists in-frame clones only, not all of them. The data contain a few hundred thousand clones, about 80% of them seen just once; the ten biggest clones take up around 7.3%. Sample treatment: around 19 received Ad26.COV2.S at low or high dose, single or two shots; 5 received placebo; per-sample allocation not given. Sampling happened 63 days after the first vaccine or placebo injection. Sequencing was performed on peripheral blood, taken in a trial of Ad26.COV2.S vaccine versus placebo. The receptors were gathered from a person aged 18-60 years who received the Ad26.COV2.S COVID-19 vaccine or a placebo.

The rearrangement joins TRBV10-3 to TRBJ1-2; TRBD1 is a possible D gene (6 bases). The V and J ends lost 5 bases and 6 bases respectively, with 19 bases between them. The CDR3 extends over 15 amino acids. Germline CDR1 ENHRY, CDR2 SYGVKD. The CDR3 loop reads CAISNTGSLDHGYTF. In DNA form, the CDR3 reads TGTGCCATCAGTAACACAGGGAGTCTAGACCATGGCTACACCTTC.

With regard to this clone: A junction boundary mismatches the germline segment, possibly from a read error. The chain joins TRBV7-3 to TRBJ2-7; tentatively, D is TRBD2 (6 bases). Germline CDR1 and CDR2: SGHTA and FQGTGA. There are 13 residues in the CDR3. The CDR3 is CASSLTATGVMDF. In nucleotides, the CDR3 is TGTGCCAGCAGCTTGACGGCAACGGGGGTCATGGACTTC.

This clone occurred a few times. This chain uses TRBV2 with TRBJ2-7; D ambiguous. V lost 4 bases and J 7 bases, leaving 20 bases between the germline ends. The CDR3 has 15 residues. Germline loops: CDR1 SNHLY, CDR2 FYNNEI. CDR3 sequence reads: CASSAVATPSREQYF. The CDR3 DNA is TGTGCCAGCAGTGCGGTCGCCACCCCCTCTCGGGAGCAGTACTTC. The full variable domain, its missing parts supplied by reference TRBV2 and TRBJ2-7, is EPEVTQTPSHQVTQMGQEVILRCVPISNHLYFYWYRQILGQKVEFLVSFYNNEISEKSEIFDDQFSVERPDGSNFTLKIRSTKLEDSAMYFCASSAVATPSREQYFGPGTRLTVT.

The CDR3 bases are TGTGCCAGCTCACCGGAACGGGCAAGCTACGAGCAGTACTTC. It specifies CASSPERASYEQYF. The chain uses TRBV18 and TRBJ2-7; unclear D gene. Germline V gene data show CDR1 as KGHSH and CDR2 as LQKENI. Trimming shortened V by 3 bases and J by 3 bases, and 12 bases separated the two germline ends. The CDR3 contains 14 residues.

This sequence joins TRBV21-1 and TRBJ2-7; the DNA was not compared with TRBD2, the D call given in the table. TRBV21-1 constitutes a pseudogene. The CDR3 is 18 residues long. CDR3 in amino acids: CASSPPGLKNGLFYEQYF. CDR3 DNA sequence: TGTGCCAGCAGCCCCCCGGGACTTAAAAATGGATTATTCTACGAGCAGTACTTC.

Comment on this clone: Since a much larger clone is just one base distant, this may be a read error. The chain carries TRBV11-3 and TRBJ1-2, with D hard to call. This CDR3 contains 12 residues. CDR1 SGHNT and CDR2 YENEEA come from the germline V gene. V was pared by 1 base and J by 5 bases, with 5 bases between. The CDR3 coding sequence is TGTGCCAGCAGCTTAGTTGGGTATGGCTACACCTTC. Protein product: CASSLVGYGYTF.

The CDR3 loop is CASSDTLRTGELFF. The CDR3 DNA follows: TGTGCCAGCAGCGATACACTACGAACCGGGGAGCTGTTTTTT. The chain recombines TRBV11-3 with TRBJ2-2; no reliable D call. V lost 5 bases and J 5 bases, leaving 12 bases between the germline ends. The V gene's germline CDR1 is SGHNT and CDR2 YENEEA. There are 14 residues in the CDR3.

This clone showed up just a few times. Other DNA sequences in the sample encode the same CDR3. V and J are TRBV7-2 and TRBJ2-7, with 7 nucleotides matching TRBD1. CDR3 size: 14 residues. The germline gives CDR1 SGHTA, CDR2 FQGNSA. V was clipped by 5 bases and J by 3 bases; unmatched bases: 7. The CDR3 loop reads CASSVGGQLYEQYF. The CDR3 DNA reads as TGTGCCAGCAGCGTAGGGGGACAGCTCTACGAGCAGTACTTC.

This sequence joins TRBV6-5 and TRBJ2-3; D is perhaps TRBD2 (6 bases). Between the trimmed V and J ends, which lost 0 bases and 5 bases, there was a span of 15 bases. The CDR3 consists of 16 residues. Germline CDR1 and CDR2: MNHEY and SVGAGI. CDR3 in amino acids: CASSYSSGTGGDTQYF. In nucleotides, the CDR3 is TGTGCCAGCAGTTACTCGTCGGGGACTGGGGGAGATACGCAGTATTTT.